This T cell receptor (beta chain) was retrieved from a study of blood T cell repertoires in COVID-19. Overall study: T cells, B-cell-depleted T cells, or PBMCs provided the cDNA or gDNA that served as material.

In the study's own analysis: The authors estimated nucleated cell counts from reference gene primer amplification. Assay used: immunoSEQ multiplex PCR; TCRdb lists only in-frame clones, some missing. V and J calls and clone size are those listed in that table; D and trimming were worked out from the DNA. The table lists 35,000 to 50,000 clones, roughly 88% of them singletons. V shed 1 base, J shed 3 bases, and the junction held 3 bases outside the gene matches. This CDR3 region has 15 residues. Germline loops: CDR1 SGHVS, CDR2 FNYEAQ. The sequenced sample consisted of peripheral blood. The chain links TRBV7-6 to TRBJ1-3; the match to TRBD1 covers 7 bases. This clonotype was obtained from a woman between 35 and 50 years old with acute or convalescent COVID-19. The CDR3, as DNA: TGTGCCAGCAGCTTAGAGACAGGGTATGGAAACACCATATATTTT. Its protein is CASSLETGYGNTIYF.